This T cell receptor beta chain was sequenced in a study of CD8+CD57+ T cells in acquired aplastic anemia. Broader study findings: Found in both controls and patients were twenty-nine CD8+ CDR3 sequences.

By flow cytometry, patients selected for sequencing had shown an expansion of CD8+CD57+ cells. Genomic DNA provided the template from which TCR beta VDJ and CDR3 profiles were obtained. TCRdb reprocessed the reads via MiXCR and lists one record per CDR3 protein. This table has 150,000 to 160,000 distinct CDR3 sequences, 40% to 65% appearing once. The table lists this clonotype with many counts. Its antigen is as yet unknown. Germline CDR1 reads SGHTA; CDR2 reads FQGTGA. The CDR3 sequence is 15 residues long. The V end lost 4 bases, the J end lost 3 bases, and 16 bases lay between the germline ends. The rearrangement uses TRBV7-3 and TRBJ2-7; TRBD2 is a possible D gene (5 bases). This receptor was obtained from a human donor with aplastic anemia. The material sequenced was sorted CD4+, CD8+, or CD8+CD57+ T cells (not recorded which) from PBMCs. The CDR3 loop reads CASSSSPGNSYEQYF. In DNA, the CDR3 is TGTGCCAGCAGCTCCAGCCCCGGGAACAGCTACGAGCAGTACTTC.